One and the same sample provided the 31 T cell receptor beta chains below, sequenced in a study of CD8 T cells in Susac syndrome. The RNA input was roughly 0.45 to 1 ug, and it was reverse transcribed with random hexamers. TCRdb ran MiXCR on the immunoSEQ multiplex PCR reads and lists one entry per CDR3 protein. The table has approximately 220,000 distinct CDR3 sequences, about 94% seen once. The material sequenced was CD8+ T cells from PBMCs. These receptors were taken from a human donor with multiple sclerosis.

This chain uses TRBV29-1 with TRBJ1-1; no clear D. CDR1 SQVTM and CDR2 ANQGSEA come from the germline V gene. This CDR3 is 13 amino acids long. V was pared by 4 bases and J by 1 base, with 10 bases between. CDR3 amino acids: CSVVADGNTEAFF. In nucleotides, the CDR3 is TGCAGCGTTGTGGCAGACGGGAACACTGAAGCTTTCTTT. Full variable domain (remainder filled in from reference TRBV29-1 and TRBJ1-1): SAVISQKPSRDICQRGTSLTIQCQVDSQVTMMFWYRQQPGQSLTLIATANQGSEATYESGFVIDKFPISRPNLTFSTLTVSNMSPEDSSIYLCSVVADGNTEAFFGQGTRLTVV.

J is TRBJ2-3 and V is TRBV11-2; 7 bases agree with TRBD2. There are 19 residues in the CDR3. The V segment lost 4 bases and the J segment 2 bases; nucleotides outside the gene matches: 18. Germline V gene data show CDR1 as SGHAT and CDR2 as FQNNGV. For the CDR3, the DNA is TGTGCCAGCAGCTATTTGACCGGGACTACCAATAATCCCACAGATACGCAGTATTTT. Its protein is CASSYLTGTTNNPTDTQYF. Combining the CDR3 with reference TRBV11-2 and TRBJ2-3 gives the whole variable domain EAGVAQSPRYKIIEKRQSVAFWCNPISGHATLYWYQQILGQGPKLLIQFQNNGVVDDSQLPKDRFSAERLKGVDSTLKIQPAKLEDSAVYLCASSYLTGTTNNPTDTQYFGPGTRLTVL.

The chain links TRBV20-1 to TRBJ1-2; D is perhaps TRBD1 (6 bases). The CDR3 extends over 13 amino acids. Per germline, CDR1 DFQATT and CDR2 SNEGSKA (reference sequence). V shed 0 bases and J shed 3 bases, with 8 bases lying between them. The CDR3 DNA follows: TGCAGTGCTAGAGATGGGGGCGACTATGGCTACACCTTC. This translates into CSARDGGDYGYTF.

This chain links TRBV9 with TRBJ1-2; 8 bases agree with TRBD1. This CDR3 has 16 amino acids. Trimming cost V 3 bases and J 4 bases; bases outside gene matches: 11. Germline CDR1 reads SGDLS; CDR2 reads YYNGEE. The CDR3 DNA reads TGTGCCAGCAGCGGAGGAACCGGACAGGGCGTCTATGGCTACACCTTC. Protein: CASSGGTGQGVYGYTF.

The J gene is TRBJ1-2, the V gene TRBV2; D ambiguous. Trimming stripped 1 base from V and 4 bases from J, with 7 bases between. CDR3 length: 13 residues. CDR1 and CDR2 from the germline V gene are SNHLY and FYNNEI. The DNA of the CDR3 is TGTGCCAGCAGTGAAGAGGCAGCCTATGGCTACACCTTC. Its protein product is CASSEEAAYGYTF.

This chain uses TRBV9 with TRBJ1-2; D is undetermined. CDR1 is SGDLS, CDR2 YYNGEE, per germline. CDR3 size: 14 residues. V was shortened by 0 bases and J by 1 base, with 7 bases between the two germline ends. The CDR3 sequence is CASSVVGSNYGYTF. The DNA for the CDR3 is TGTGCCAGCAGCGTAGTTGGCAGTAACTATGGCTACACCTTC.

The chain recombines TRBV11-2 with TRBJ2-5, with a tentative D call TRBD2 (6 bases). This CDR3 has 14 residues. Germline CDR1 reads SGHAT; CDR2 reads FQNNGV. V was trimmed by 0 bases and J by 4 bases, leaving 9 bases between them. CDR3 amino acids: CASSLEWGGETQYF. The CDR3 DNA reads TGTGCCAGCAGCTTAGAATGGGGAGGAGAGACCCAGTACTTC.

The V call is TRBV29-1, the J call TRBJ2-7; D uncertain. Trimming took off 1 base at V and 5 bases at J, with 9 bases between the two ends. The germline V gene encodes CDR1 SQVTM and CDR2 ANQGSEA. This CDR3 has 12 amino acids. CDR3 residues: CSVEVVGNEQYF. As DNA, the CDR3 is TGCAGCGTTGAAGTGGTTGGGAACGAGCAGTACTTC.

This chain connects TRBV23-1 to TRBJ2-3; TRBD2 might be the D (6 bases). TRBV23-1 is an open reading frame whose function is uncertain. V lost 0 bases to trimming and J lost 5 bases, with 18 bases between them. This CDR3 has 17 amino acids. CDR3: CASSQSRPGREEDTQYF. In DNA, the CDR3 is TGCGCCAGCAGTCAATCCAGGCCGGGCAGGGAGGAAGATACGCAGTATTTT.

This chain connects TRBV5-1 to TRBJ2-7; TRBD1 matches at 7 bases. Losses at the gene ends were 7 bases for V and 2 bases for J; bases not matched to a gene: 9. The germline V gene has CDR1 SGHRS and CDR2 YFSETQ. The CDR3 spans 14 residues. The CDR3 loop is CASGFIDRAYEQYF. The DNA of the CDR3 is TGCGCCAGCGGGTTTATAGACAGGGCCTACGAGCAGTACTTC.

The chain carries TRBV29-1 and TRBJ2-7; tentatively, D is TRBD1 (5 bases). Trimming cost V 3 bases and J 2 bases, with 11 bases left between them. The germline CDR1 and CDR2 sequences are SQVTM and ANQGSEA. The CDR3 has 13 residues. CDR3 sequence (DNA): TGCAGCGTTGAGGGCCTAGGGGCCTACGAGCAGTACTTC. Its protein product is CSVEGLGAYEQYF.

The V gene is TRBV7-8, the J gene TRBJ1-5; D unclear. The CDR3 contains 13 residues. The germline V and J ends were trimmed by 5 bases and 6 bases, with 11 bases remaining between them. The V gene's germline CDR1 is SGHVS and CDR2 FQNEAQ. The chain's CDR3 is CASSLDTTQPQHF. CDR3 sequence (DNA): TGTGCCAGCAGCCTCGATACGACTCAGCCCCAGCATTTT.

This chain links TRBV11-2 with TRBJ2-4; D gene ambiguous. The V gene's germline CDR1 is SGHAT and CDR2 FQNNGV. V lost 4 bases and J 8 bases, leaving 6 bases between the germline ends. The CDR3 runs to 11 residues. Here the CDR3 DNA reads TGTGCCAGCAGCTCCCAAGACATTCAGTACTTC. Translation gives CASSSQDIQYF.

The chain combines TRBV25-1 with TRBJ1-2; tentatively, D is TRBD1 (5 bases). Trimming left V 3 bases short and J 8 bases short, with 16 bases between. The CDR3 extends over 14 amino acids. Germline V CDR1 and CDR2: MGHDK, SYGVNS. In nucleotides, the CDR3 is TGTGCCAGCAGTGAGGGGGAAGGGGCGCAGGGCTACACCTTC. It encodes CASSEGEGAQGYTF.

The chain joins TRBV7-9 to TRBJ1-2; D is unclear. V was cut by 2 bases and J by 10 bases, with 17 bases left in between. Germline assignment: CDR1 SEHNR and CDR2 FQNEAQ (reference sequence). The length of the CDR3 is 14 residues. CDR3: CASSLPAREKVYTF. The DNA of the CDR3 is TGTGCCAGCAGCTTACCTGCACGTGAGAAGGTCTACACCTTC.

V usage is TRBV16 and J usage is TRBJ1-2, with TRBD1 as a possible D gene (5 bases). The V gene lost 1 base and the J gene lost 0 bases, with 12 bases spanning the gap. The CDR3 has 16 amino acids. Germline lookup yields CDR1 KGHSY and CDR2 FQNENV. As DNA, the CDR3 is TGTGCCAGCAGCCAATTCCCTTCGGGACCTAACTATGGCTACACCTTC. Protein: CASSQFPSGPNYGYTF.

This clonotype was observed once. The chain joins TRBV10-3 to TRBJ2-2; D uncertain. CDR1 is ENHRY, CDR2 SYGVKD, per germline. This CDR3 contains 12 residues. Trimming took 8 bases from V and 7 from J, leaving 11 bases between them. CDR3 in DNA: TGTGCCATCGGAGAACTGGACGGGGAGCTGTTTTTT. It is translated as CAIGELDGELFF.

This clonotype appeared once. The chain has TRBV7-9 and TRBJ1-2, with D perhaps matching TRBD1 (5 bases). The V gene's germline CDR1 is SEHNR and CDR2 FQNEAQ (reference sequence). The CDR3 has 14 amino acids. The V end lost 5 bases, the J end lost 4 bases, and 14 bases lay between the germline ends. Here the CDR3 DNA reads TGTGCCAGCAGCCCTATGGGGCGAGGCTATGGCTACACCTTC. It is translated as CASSPMGRGYGYTF.

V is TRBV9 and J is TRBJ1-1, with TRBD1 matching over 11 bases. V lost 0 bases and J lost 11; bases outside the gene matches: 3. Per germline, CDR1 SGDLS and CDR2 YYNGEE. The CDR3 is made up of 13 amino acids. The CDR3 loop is CASSVGDRGDAFF. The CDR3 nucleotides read TGTGCCAGCAGCGTAGGGGACAGGGGGGACGCTTTCTTT.

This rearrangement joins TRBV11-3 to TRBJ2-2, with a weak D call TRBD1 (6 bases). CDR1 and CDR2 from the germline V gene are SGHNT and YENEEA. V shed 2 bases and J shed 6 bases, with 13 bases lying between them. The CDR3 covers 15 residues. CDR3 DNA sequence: TGTGCCAGCAGCTTAAACCCAACAGGGTCCGGGGAGCTGTTTTTT. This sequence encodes CASSLNPTGSGELFF.

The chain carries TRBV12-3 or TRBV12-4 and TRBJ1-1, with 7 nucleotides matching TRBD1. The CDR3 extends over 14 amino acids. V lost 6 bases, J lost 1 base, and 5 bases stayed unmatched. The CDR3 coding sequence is TGTGCCAGCAGGCTCAGGGGGTGGAACACTGAAGCTTTCTTT. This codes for CASRLRGWNTEAFF.

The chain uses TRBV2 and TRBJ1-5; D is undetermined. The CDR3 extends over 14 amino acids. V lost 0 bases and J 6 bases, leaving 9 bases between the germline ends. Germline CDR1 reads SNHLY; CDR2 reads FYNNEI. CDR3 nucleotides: TGTGCCAGCAGTGAAGCAGGTTTCGTTCAGCCCCAGCATTTT. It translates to CASSEAGFVQPQHF.

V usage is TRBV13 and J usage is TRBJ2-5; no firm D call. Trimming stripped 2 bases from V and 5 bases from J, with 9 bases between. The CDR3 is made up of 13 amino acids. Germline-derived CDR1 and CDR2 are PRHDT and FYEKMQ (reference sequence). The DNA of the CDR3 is TGTGCCAGCAGCTTAAATCGCCAGGAGACCCAGTACTTC. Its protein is CASSLNRQETQYF.

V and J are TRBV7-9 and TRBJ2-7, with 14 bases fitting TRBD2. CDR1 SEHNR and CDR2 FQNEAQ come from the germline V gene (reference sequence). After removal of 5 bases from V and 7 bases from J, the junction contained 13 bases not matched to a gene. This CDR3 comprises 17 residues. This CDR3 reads CASSMGLAGETLGEQYF. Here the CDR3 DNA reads TGTGCCAGCAGCATGGGACTAGCGGGAGAGACCCTGGGAGAGCAGTACTTC.

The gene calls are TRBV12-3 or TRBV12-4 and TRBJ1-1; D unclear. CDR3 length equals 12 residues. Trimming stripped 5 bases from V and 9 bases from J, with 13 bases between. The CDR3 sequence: CASSGAATQAFF. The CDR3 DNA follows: TGTGCCAGCAGTGGAGCTGCGACTCAAGCTTTCTTT.

The CDR3 sequence is CASSQGLAAHYEQYF. The CDR3 coding sequence is TGCGCCAGCAGCCAAGGACTAGCAGCTCACTACGAGCAGTACTTC. This chain links TRBV4-1 with TRBJ2-7, with TRBD2 matching 7 bases. This CDR3 is built from 15 residues. Germline loops: CDR1 MGHRA, CDR2 YSYEKL. V trimming: 1 base; J trimming: 3 bases; junction bases outside the gene matches: 6.

The DNA of the CDR3 is TGTGCCATCCGGCAAGATTTGTCTGGGGCCAACGTCCTGACTTTC. This gives the protein CAIRQDLSGANVLTF. The chain employs TRBV10-3 and TRBJ2-6; D is unresolved. The germline gives CDR1 ENHRY, CDR2 SYGVKD. The CDR3 is 15 amino acids. V shed 8 bases and J shed 1 base, with 12 bases lying between them.

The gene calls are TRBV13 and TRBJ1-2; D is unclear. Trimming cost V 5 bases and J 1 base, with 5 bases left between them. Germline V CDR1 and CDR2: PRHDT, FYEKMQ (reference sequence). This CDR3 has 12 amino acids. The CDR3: CASSRSNYGYTF. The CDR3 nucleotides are TGTGCCAGCAGCCGAAGTAACTATGGCTACACCTTC.

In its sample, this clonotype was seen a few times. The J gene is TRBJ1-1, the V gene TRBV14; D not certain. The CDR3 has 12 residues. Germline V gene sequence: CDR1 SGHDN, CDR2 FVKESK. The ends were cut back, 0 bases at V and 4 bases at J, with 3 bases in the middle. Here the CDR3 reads CASSQEGTEAFF. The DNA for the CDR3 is TGTGCCAGCAGCCAAGAGGGCACTGAAGCTTTCTTT.

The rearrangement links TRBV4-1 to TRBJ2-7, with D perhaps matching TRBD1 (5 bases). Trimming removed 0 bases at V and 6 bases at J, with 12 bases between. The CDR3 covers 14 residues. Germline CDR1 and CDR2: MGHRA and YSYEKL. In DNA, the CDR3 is TGCGCCAGCAGCCAAGAGTCAGGGTGGGGCGAGCAGTACTTC. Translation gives CASSQESGWGEQYF.

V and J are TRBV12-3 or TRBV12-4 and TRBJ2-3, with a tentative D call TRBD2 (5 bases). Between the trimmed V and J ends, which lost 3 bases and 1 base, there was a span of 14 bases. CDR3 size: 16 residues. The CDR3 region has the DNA TGTGCCAGCAGTTTTGAGGGATCGAGGGGCACAGATACGCAGTATTTT. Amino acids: CASSFEGSRGTDTQYF.